The subject of this entry is one TCR beta chain. Its antigen is currently unknown. The data stem from a study of T cell repertoires in cytomegalovirus infection. Across the whole study: Used in the study were CMV epitopes, some recently identified and HLA-C-restricted, others well-studied and HLA-B-restricted. Both a matching HLA type and CMV infection were indicated by public TCR beta signatures. Study-level results: HLA-C-restricted CMV-specific TCR beta clonotypes prevailed in the ex vivo response.

Between the trimmed V and J ends, which lost 4 bases and 5 bases, there was a span of 17 bases. The length of the CDR3 is 15 residues. Germline CDR1 reads MGHRA; CDR2 reads YSYEKL. TCRdb analysed the reads with MiXCR anew, one entry per CDR3 protein. The sample includes just over 450,000 distinct CDR3 sequences, about 42% of them seen just once. V is TRBV4-1 and J is TRBJ1-1, with D possibly TRBD1 on 6 matching bases. Sequenced material: cultured PBMCs, taken from culture after CMV antigen stimulation. The receptor comes from a human donor in good health (CMV status not recorded). Some clones in this sample may be carry-over from other donors' samples. As DNA, the CDR3 is TGCGCCAGCAGCCCTGGTTCAGGGGTTAGGACTGAAGCTTTCTTT. Translated: CASSPGSGVRTEAFF.